This T cell receptor (beta chain) emerged from a study of cytomegalovirus exposure and HLA in healthy donors. Study conclusions and caveats: Rare TCR sequences predominated, though certain public TCRs were found in many donors.

The method was immunoSEQ multiplex PCR; TCRdb's version includes in-frame clones alone and lacks a portion of them. This sample yields roughly 67,000 clones, of which 91% are seen a single time; about 3% belongs to the top ten. This clone was recorded only once. Its antigen is not identified. Germline V gene data show CDR1 as SGHNT and CDR2 as YYREEE (reference sequence). This CDR3 has 16 residues. The V and J ends lost 0 bases and 5 bases respectively, with 18 bases between them. This receptor was identified in a man aged 18 to 29 in good health and CMV-seronegative. Sequenced sample: PBMCs. This sequence joins TRBV5-4 and TRBJ2-7; TRBD1 might be the D (6 bases). CDR3 DNA sequence: TGTGCCAGCAGCTTGGAATCAGGGGCCATAAACCACGAGCAGTACTTC. It yields the protein CASSLESGAINHEQYF.